The next 3 T cell receptor beta chains were all read from a single sample in a study of response to subunit inactivated influenza vaccine. TCRdb independently ran MiXCR on the RT-PCR reads; one entry per CDR3 protein. There are fewer than 650,000 distinct CDR3 sequences in the sample; roughly 13% occur only once, and around 13% lies in the top ten. The sequenced sample was PBMCs from blood, obtained 40 to 50 days after vaccination. The receptors originated from a man aged 45-65 years who received an inactivated influenza vaccine.

The J gene is TRBJ2-2, the V gene TRBV15, with TRBD2 identical over 12 bases. The length of the CDR3 is 15 residues. Germline lookup yields CDR1 LNHNV and CDR2 YYDKDF (reference sequence). The V and J ends lost 0 bases and 7 bases, in that order; junction bases with no gene match: 0. In nucleotides, the CDR3 is TGTGCCACCAGCAGAGAACTAGCGGGAGGCGGGGAGCTGTTTTTT. Encoded protein: CATSRELAGGGELFF.

There are a few counts of this clonotype. The rearrangement joins TRBV20-1 to TRBJ2-1; 8 bases are a match to TRBD1. The CDR3 extends over 15 amino acids. V was clipped by 5 bases and J by 1 base; unmatched bases: 7. Germline values: CDR1 DFQATT, CDR2 SNEGSKA (reference sequence). The CDR3 DNA sequence: TGCAGTGCTCTAGAACGGGACAGGTCCTACAATGAGCAGTTCTTC. Translated: CSALERDRSYNEQFF.

The chain's CDR3 is CASSFGGQETQYF. CDR3 DNA sequence: TGTGCCAGCAGTTTCGGGGGCCAAGAGACCCAGTACTTC. J is TRBJ2-5 and V is TRBV12-3 or TRBV12-4; the D gene is possibly TRBD2 (6 bases). There are 13 residues in the CDR3. Trimming pared 3 bases from V and 1 base from J, leaving 6 bases between.